A single sample is the source of the 28 T cell receptor beta chains below, sequenced in a study of blood T cell repertoires in COVID-19. TCRdb keeps only in-frame clones here, not all; method: immunoSEQ multiplex PCR. This sample yields about 360,000 clones, of which around 90% are seen a single time; 3% belongs to the top ten. Sequencing was done on a sample of peripheral blood. The receptors shown here come from a human donor in a cohort sampled during active COVID-19.

V and J are TRBV2 and TRBJ1-6; possible D gene TRBD1, 5 bases. This CDR3 spans 16 amino acids. Per germline, CDR1 SNHLY and CDR2 FYNNEI. With 4 bases removed from V and 7 bases from J, the gap between germline ends came to 17 bases. The CDR3 protein is CASSVYLGRTNSPLHF. The CDR3 bases are TGTGCCAGCAGTGTTTATCTCGGACGGACAAATTCACCCCTCCACTTT.

J is TRBJ2-1 and V is TRBV6-2 or TRBV6-3; 11 nucleotides agree with TRBD2. CDR3 size: 15 residues. Unmatched junction bases numbered 6, after V lost 6 bases and J lost 5 bases. CDR1 and CDR2 (germline): MNHEY, SVGEGT. As DNA, the CDR3 is TGTGCCAGCAGCCTAGCGGGGGGAAAGGACAATGAGCAGTTCTTC. Protein sequence: CASSLAGGKDNEQFF.

This chain links TRBV5-1 with TRBJ1-2; D is unclear. The V gene lost 3 bases and the J gene lost 7 bases, with 22 bases spanning the gap. Germline V lookup: CDR1 SGHRS, CDR2 YFSETQ. The CDR3 covers 16 residues. This chain's CDR3 is CASSSNPTRPIGGYTF. The CDR3 region has the DNA TGCGCCAGCAGCTCGAACCCGACACGGCCCATTGGTGGCTACACCTTC.

This chain uses TRBV3-1 (or the pseudogene TRBV3-2) with TRBJ1-1; possibly TRBD1 for D (6 bases). Deletions cut 4 bases from V and 1 base from J, with 16 bases between. This CDR3 spans 16 amino acids. Germline loops: CDR1 LGHDT, CDR2 YNNKEL (reference sequence). The CDR3 nucleotides read TGTGCCAGCAGCCCCCTCCGGGACATAACGAACACTGAAGCTTTCTTT. Encoded protein: CASSPLRDITNTEAFF.

With regard to this clone: Other nucleotide sequences in the sample specify the same CDR3. The chain uses TRBV7-9 and TRBJ1-5; 7 nucleotides align to TRBD1. This CDR3 comprises 14 residues. Germline CDR1 is SEHNR and CDR2 is FQNEAQ (reference sequence). With 5 bases clipped from V and 3 bases from J, the junction kept 4 bases outside the gene matches. The CDR3 bases are TGTGCCAGCAGCCTCGGACAGGACAATCAGCCCCAGCATTTT. It codes for CASSLGQDNQPQHF.

The chain is built from TRBV5-5 and TRBJ2-1; TRBD1 agrees at 7 bases. The junction had 2 bases not matched to a gene; V was cut back by 4 bases and J by 1 base. Germline CDR1 reads SGHKS; CDR2 reads YYEKEE (reference sequence). The CDR3 contains 14 residues. The CDR3 region has the DNA TGTGCCAGCAGCCGGACAGGATCCTACAATGAGCAGTTCTTC. Protein product: CASSRTGSYNEQFF.

The rearrangement links TRBV30 to TRBJ1-2; TRBD1 might be the D (5 bases). This CDR3 has 13 residues. CDR1 is GTSNPN, CDR2 SVGIG, per germline (reference sequence). The V gene lost 4 bases and the J gene lost 3 bases, with 12 bases spanning the gap. For the CDR3, the DNA is TGTGCCTGGACCCCCACAGGAGACTATGGCTACACCTTC. Protein: CAWTPTGDYGYTF.

J is TRBJ1-4 and V is TRBV12-3 or TRBV12-4; D gene uncertain. Trimming removed 4 bases at V and 10 bases at J, with 7 bases between. This CDR3 region has 11 residues. In DNA form, the CDR3 reads TGTGCCAGCAGTTCAGGTCGAAAACTGTTTTTT. Its protein product is CASSSGRKLFF.

This chain links TRBV21-1 with TRBJ1-1; the D call of TRBD1 is as the table states it, not checked on the DNA. TRBV21-1 is a documented pseudogene. This CDR3 spans 16 amino acids. The CDR3 sequence: CASSLTSTGGLTEAFF. Here the CDR3 DNA reads TGTGCCAGCAGCTTGACCTCTACAGGGGGCCTAACTGAAGCTTTCTTT.

The chain is built from TRBV6-5 and TRBJ2-5, with D possibly matching TRBD2 (6 bases). V gave up 8 bases and J gave up 4 bases, with 20 bases separating them. The germline gives CDR1 MNHEY, CDR2 SVGAGI. This CDR3 contains 15 residues. The CDR3 DNA reads TGTGCCAGCCGGGGGAGCAGGGCATTAGGAGAGACCCAGTACTTC. It translates to CASRGSRALGETQYF.

The chain joins TRBV12-3 or TRBV12-4 to TRBJ1-2; weak D call: TRBD1 (5 bases). The CDR3 covers 13 residues. Trimming took off 2 bases at V and 3 bases at J, with 7 bases between the two ends. CDR3 in amino acids: CASSLIRDYGYTF. The CDR3 DNA sequence: TGTGCCAGCAGTTTAATCAGGGACTATGGCTACACCTTC.

The V and J genes are TRBV4-1 and TRBJ2-3, with 12 nucleotides matching TRBD2. From germline, CDR1 is MGHRA and CDR2 YSYEKL. This CDR3 has 20 residues. J gave up 2 bases and V 0 bases, and 12 bases lay outside the gene matches. The CDR3 is CASSQDRGLAGGSLTDTQYF. The CDR3 region has the DNA TGCGCCAGCAGCCAAGATCGGGGTCTAGCGGGGGGGTCCCTCACAGATACGCAGTATTTT.

The CDR3 here is CATSLNRAAALHF. The CDR3 coding sequence is TGTGCCACCAGCCTTAACAGGGCTGCAGCCCTCCACTTT. The chain uses TRBV15 and TRBJ1-6, with a tentative D call TRBD1 (6 bases). Germline CDR1 is LNHNV and CDR2 is YYDKDF (reference sequence). Trimming pared 5 bases from V and 14 bases from J, leaving 16 bases between. The CDR3 length is 13 residues. The full variable domain, its missing parts supplied by reference TRBV15 and TRBJ1-6, is DAMVIQNPRYQVTQFGKPVTLSCSQTLNHNVMYWYQQKSSQAPKLLFHYYDKDFNNEADTPDNFQSRRPNTSFCFLDIRSPGLGDTAMYLCATSLNRAAALHFGNGTRLTVT.

This chain links TRBV6-6 with TRBJ1-4; D remains ambiguous. There are 15 residues in the CDR3. Looked up from germline, CDR1 is MNHNY and CDR2 is SVGAGI (reference sequence). V was clipped by 6 bases and J by 7 bases, with 18 bases between them. The CDR3 DNA is TGTGCCAGCAGCTCTAGGCCTAACGACCGTGAAAAACTGTTTTTT. Amino acids: CASSSRPNDREKLFF.

The genes are TRBV12-5 and TRBJ2-4; D is uncertain. Per the germline V gene, CDR1 is LGHNT and CDR2 is FRNRAP. V was shortened by 5 bases and J by 2 bases, with 13 bases between the two germline ends. There are 15 residues in the CDR3. CDR3 loop: CASGTPHPPKNIQYF. CDR3 nucleotides: TGTGCTAGTGGTACACCCCATCCTCCCAAAAACATTCAGTACTTC.

The CDR3 DNA reads as TGTGCCATCAGAGTAGAGACTAGCGGGAGGTACGAGCAGTACTTC. This gives the protein CAIRVETSGRYEQYF. This chain uses TRBV10-3 with TRBJ2-7; TRBD2 matches 13 bases. This CDR3 contains 15 residues. The germline gives CDR1 ENHRY, CDR2 SYGVKD. J gave up 4 bases and V 6 bases, and 6 bases lay outside the gene matches.

CDR3 sequence (DNA): TGTGCCAGTAGTAGGTCAAGCGGCAGGATCCGGTTTAGCTCCTACAATGAGCAGTTCTTC. Its translation: CASSRSSGRIRFSSYNEQFF. The genes are TRBV19 and TRBJ2-1; maybe TRBD2 (5 bases). The V end lost 4 bases, the J end lost 0 bases, and 25 bases lay between the germline ends. CDR1 and CDR2 (germline): LNHDA, SQIVND (reference sequence). CDR3 length: 20 residues.

The CDR3 loop reads CSVEDRTSGKSTDTQYF. In DNA form, the CDR3 reads TGCAGCGTTGAAGATCGGACTAGCGGCAAATCCACAGATACGCAGTATTTT. The rearrangement uses TRBV29-1 and TRBJ2-3; 10 nucleotides match TRBD2. CDR1 SQVTM and CDR2 ANQGSEA come from the germline V gene. V shed 0 bases and J 2 bases; nucleotides not matched to a gene: 8. The CDR3 runs to 17 residues.

J is TRBJ1-1 and V is TRBV6-5; D gene ambiguous. The CDR3 is 13 amino acids. Germline CDR1 and CDR2: MNHEY and SVGAGI. V dropped 2 bases and J dropped 6 bases, with 10 bases sitting between them. The CDR3 DNA reads TGTGCCAGCAGTTACGACGGGAGCGCTGAAGCTTTCTTT. Amino acid sequence: CASSYDGSAEAFF.

CDR3 bases: TGTGCCTGGAGTGTACTAAGAGGTCAAGGCGTAAGGGGAGATACGCAGTATTTT. The encoded protein is CAWSVLRGQGVRGDTQYF. The V call is TRBV30, the J call TRBJ2-3, with D perhaps TRBD1 (5 bases). CDR1 and CDR2 from the germline V gene are GTSNPN and SVGIG (reference sequence). The CDR3 extends over 18 amino acids. V shed 0 bases and J shed 5 bases, with 24 bases lying between them. Combining the CDR3 with reference TRBV30 and TRBJ2-3 gives the whole variable domain SQTIHQWPATLVQPVGSPLSLECTVEGTSNPNLYWYRQAAGRGLQLLFYSVGIGQISSEVPQNLSASRPQDRQFILSSKKLLLSDSGFYLCAWSVLRGQGVRGDTQYFGPGTRLTVL.

The chain has TRBV4-2 and TRBJ2-5, with 16 positions matching TRBD2. Trimming removed 5 bases from V and 5 bases from J; junction bases left unmatched: 11. CDR1 and CDR2 from the germline V gene are LGHNA and YNFKEQ. This CDR3 is built from 18 residues. The CDR3 DNA is TGTGCCAGCAGCGCCGGGACTAGCGGGGGGGGGACATTGGAGACCCAGTACTTC. It is translated as CASSAGTSGGGTLETQYF.

V and J are TRBV18 and TRBJ1-2; D possibly corresponds to TRBD1 (5 bases). CDR1 is KGHSH, CDR2 LQKENI, per germline. The CDR3 loop spans 13 amino acids. V dropped 2 bases and J dropped 4 bases, with 8 bases sitting between them. CDR3 amino acids: CASSPGASYGYTF. The CDR3 DNA is TGTGCCAGCTCACCAGGGGCCAGCTATGGCTACACCTTC.

V and J are TRBV5-1 and TRBJ1-3, with D possibly matching TRBD1 (5 bases). Germline CDR1 SGHRS, CDR2 YFSETQ. The CDR3 consists of 16 residues. V lost 0 bases to trimming and J lost 0 bases, with 10 bases between them. The CDR3 protein is CASSLDGQSSGNTIYF. The CDR3 DNA follows: TGCGCCAGCAGCTTGGATGGACAAAGCTCTGGAAACACCATATATTTT.

The chain carries TRBV3-1 (or the pseudogene TRBV3-2) and TRBJ2-5, with TRBD2 matching over 8 bases. Unmatched junction bases numbered 5, after V lost 2 bases and J lost 3 bases. Germline values: CDR1 LGHDT, CDR2 YNNKEL (reference sequence). CDR3 size: 15 residues. This CDR3 is CASSQFGGAEETQYF. CDR3 DNA sequence: TGTGCCAGCAGCCAATTCGGGGGGGCCGAAGAGACCCAGTACTTC.

J is TRBJ1-2 and V is TRBV5-1, with D perhaps TRBD1 (6 bases). This CDR3 has 16 residues. With 4 bases removed from V and 2 bases from J, the gap between germline ends came to 18 bases. In germline, CDR1 is SGHRS, CDR2 YFSETQ. The CDR3 region is CASSRGTGQPNYGYTF. The CDR3 region has the DNA TGCGCCAGCAGCCGGGGTACCGGACAGCCCAACTATGGCTACACCTTC.

The V and J genes are TRBV2 and TRBJ2-2, with 9 bases matching TRBD1. V gave up 4 bases and J gave up 5 bases; unmatched junction bases: 2. The CDR3 runs to 14 residues. From germline, CDR1 is SNHLY and CDR2 FYNNEI. CDR3 region: CASSGTGVTGELFF. The CDR3 nucleotides are TGTGCCAGCAGTGGGACAGGGGTTACCGGGGAGCTGTTTTTT.

This rearrangement joins TRBV3-1 (or the pseudogene TRBV3-2) to TRBJ2-7, with TRBD1 as a possible D gene (5 bases). With 1 base removed from V and 1 base from J, the gap between germline ends came to 11 bases. Germline CDR1 is LGHDT and CDR2 is YNNKEL (reference sequence). This CDR3 has 15 amino acids. CDR3 protein: CASSQGQGLSYEQYF. CDR3 nucleotide sequence: TGTGCCAGCAGCCAAGGGCAGGGCCTTTCCTACGAGCAGTACTTC.

V and J are TRBV25-1 and TRBJ2-5; 13 nucleotides agree with TRBD2. This CDR3 comprises 15 residues. Germline-derived CDR1 and CDR2 are MGHDK and SYGVNS. V gave up 10 bases and J gave up 2 bases; unmatched junction bases: 7. CDR3 protein: CATRTSGRGQETQYF. DNA for the CDR3: TGTGCCACCAGGACTAGCGGGAGAGGTCAAGAGACCCAGTACTTC.